Following are 23 T cell receptor beta chains from one sample sequenced in a study of CXCR3-negative and CXCR3-positive naive CD8 T cells (dated by TCRdb to between 2018 and 2020). Broader findings and caveats from the paper: TRB CDR3s from CXCR3-positive naive cells showed higher hydrophobicity (lower Kidera factor 4), lower energy, and higher strength and volume indices than CXCR3-negative naive cells.

Which antigens these TCRs recognize remains unknown. Instrument on record: NextSeq 550. The Human TCR Profiling Kit (MiLaboratory) was used to prepare UMI-labeled 5' RACE TRB cDNA libraries. TCRdb reprocessed the reads and lists each CDR3 protein sequence as a single entry, with no DNA. Per the sample table, the count is tens of thousands of distinct CDR3 sequences. The top ten clonotypes cover approximately 0.5% of the sample. Input material: naive CXCR3+ CD8+ T cells from blood. The cell subset or site label here, explained by the study, means: CD45RO-CCR7+CD27+CD95- naive CD8+ T cells expressing CXCR3 (TNR3+). The source is a human donor in good health. Some clones in this sample may be carry-over from other donors' samples.

The chain recombines TRBV29-1 with TRBJ1-3. CDR1 and CDR2 from the germline V gene are SQVTM and ANQGSEA. This CDR3 has 11 amino acids. CDR3: CSVPDGNTIYF.

The CDR3 reads CASTSGRIDSYNEQFF. V usage is TRBV12-3 or TRBV12-4 and J usage is TRBJ2-1; TCRdb indicates TRBD1, and absent DNA this call remains unverified. This CDR3 has 16 residues.

This chain uses TRBV6-5 with TRBJ2-1. Germline assignment: CDR1 MNHEY and CDR2 SVGAGI. CDR3 length equals 13 residues. The CDR3 is CASSDRAYNEQFF.

This chain connects TRBV6-2 or TRBV6-3 to TRBJ2-7. The V gene's germline CDR1 is MNHEY and CDR2 SVGEGT. The CDR3 loop spans 14 amino acids. Here the CDR3 reads CASSYSTSAYEQYF.

The rearrangement uses TRBV3-1 and TRBJ2-1; lacking DNA, the TRBD1 call made by TCRdb goes unchecked. The germline V gene has CDR1 LGHDT and CDR2 YNNKEL (reference sequence). The CDR3 has 14 residues. The CDR3 here is CASSQDTGLDEQFF.

This chain uses TRBV12-3 or TRBV12-4 with TRBJ2-3; as DNA is missing, the TRBD2 call by TCRdb cannot be tested. The CDR3 is 16 amino acids. CDR3 residues: CASSQTTSGRTDTQYF.

The J gene is TRBJ2-3, the V gene TRBV7-9. The CDR3 is 19 amino acids. Germline V gene sequence: CDR1 SEHNR, CDR2 FQNEAQ (reference sequence). The chain's CDR3 is CASSPHVGSTPRSTDTQYF.

V usage is TRBV13 and J usage is TRBJ1-2; TCRdb's D call, TRBD1, is unchecked because there is no DNA. Germline CDR1 and CDR2: PRHDT and FYEKMQ (reference sequence). The CDR3 has 14 residues. CDR3 amino acids: CASYQGGTDYGYTF.

This chain joins TRBV12-3 or TRBV12-4 and TRBJ2-7; TCRdb outputs TRBD1, but without DNA this stays unchecked. The CDR3 has 15 residues. The CDR3 reads CASSPLGQGIYEQYF.

The V gene is TRBV27, the J gene TRBJ2-3; TCRdb designates TRBD2, a call that cannot be tested without DNA. Germline V gives CDR1 MNHEY, CDR2 SMNVEV (reference sequence). This CDR3 has 15 residues. This chain's CDR3 is CASIRTSSSSDTQYF.

The chain carries TRBV7-6 and TRBJ1-4; TCRdb lists TRBD1, though no DNA is available to test this call. The CDR3 length is 13 residues. Germline CDR1 is SGHVS and CDR2 is FNYEAQ. The CDR3 sequence: CASSQGTDEKLFF. Full variable domain (remainder filled in from reference TRBV7-6 and TRBJ1-4): GAGVSQSPRYKVTKRGQDVALRCDPISGHVSLYWYRQALGQGPEFLTYFNYEAQQDKSGLPNDRFSAERPEGSISTLTIQRTEQRDSAMYRCASSQGTDEKLFFGSGTQLSVL.

V usage is TRBV7-9 and J usage is TRBJ2-5. This CDR3 region has 13 residues. Germline CDR1 SEHNR, CDR2 FQNEAQ (reference sequence). CDR3 amino acids: CASSLWSQETQYF.

The V call is TRBV7-2, the J call TRBJ2-1. This CDR3 comprises 14 residues. Per the germline V gene, CDR1 is SGHTA and CDR2 is FQGNSA. Here the CDR3 reads CASGWTFSYNEQFF.

The chain joins TRBV7-9 to TRBJ2-1; TCRdb selects TRBD2, and the lack of DNA leaves this call unchecked. The CDR3 is made up of 16 amino acids. Germline assignment: CDR1 SEHNR and CDR2 FQNEAQ (reference sequence). CDR3: CASSPVRGPRVNEQFF.

This chain joins TRBV20-1 and TRBJ2-5; as DNA is missing, the TRBD1 call by TCRdb cannot be tested. This CDR3 has 14 amino acids. The germline CDR1 and CDR2 sequences are DFQATT and SNEGSKA (reference sequence). The CDR3 here is CSANPTTVTLTQYF.

V and J are TRBV29-1 and TRBJ1-1. The CDR3 is 17 residues long. Germline-derived CDR1 and CDR2 are SQVTM and ANQGSEA. The chain's CDR3 is CSVEGDPSSLWNTEAFF.

V and J are TRBV2 and TRBJ2-5; TCRdb reports TRBD1, a call that lacks DNA to check it against. The CDR3 consists of 16 residues. The germline V gene encodes CDR1 SNHLY and CDR2 FYNNEI. CDR3 protein: CASSELGGANRETQYF.

The V gene is TRBV20-1, the J gene TRBJ2-5; TCRdb reports TRBD1, a call that lacks DNA to check it against. CDR3 length equals 16 residues. The germline CDR1 and CDR2 sequences are DFQATT and SNEGSKA (reference sequence). CDR3: CSARDRRGIPQETQYF.

The chain employs TRBV28 and TRBJ1-4; TCRdb designates TRBD1, a call that cannot be tested without DNA. Per germline, CDR1 MDHEN and CDR2 SYDVKM. The CDR3 length is 18 residues. The CDR3 region is CASSLVGAKRRPNEKLFF.

V usage is TRBV5-1 and J usage is TRBJ2-7; TCRdb's D call, TRBD1, is unchecked because there is no DNA. The CDR3 contains 14 residues. The germline gives CDR1 SGHRS, CDR2 YFSETQ. The CDR3 loop reads CASSPQQGAYEQYF.

This chain links TRBV19 with TRBJ2-7; TCRdb reports TRBD2, a call that lacks DNA to check it against. Per germline, CDR1 LNHDA and CDR2 SQIVND (reference sequence). The CDR3 totals 14 residues. The CDR3 here is CASSFDGTEDEQYF.

The J gene is TRBJ2-5, the V gene TRBV12-3 or TRBV12-4; TCRdb calls TRBD1, which cannot be checked without DNA. CDR3 length equals 13 residues. The CDR3 protein is CASRPGEEETQYF.

The V gene is TRBV5-1, the J gene TRBJ2-7; lacking DNA, the TRBD1 call made by TCRdb goes unchecked. Looked up from germline, CDR1 is SGHRS and CDR2 is YFSETQ. The CDR3 has 15 residues. The CDR3 here is CASSFGAGGWDEQYF.